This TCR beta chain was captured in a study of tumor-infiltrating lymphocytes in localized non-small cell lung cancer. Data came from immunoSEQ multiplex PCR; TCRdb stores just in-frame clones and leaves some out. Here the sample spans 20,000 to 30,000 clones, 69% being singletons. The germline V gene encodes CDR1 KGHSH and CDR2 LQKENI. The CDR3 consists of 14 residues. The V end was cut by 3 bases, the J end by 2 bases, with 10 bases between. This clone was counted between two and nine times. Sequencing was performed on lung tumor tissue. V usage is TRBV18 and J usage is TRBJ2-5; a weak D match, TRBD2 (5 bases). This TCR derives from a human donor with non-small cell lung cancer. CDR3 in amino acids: CASSPSSPQETQYF. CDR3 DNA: TGTGCCAGCTCACCCTCTAGCCCTCAAGAGACCCAGTACTTC.